This T cell receptor (beta chain) was obtained from a study of breast tumors, draining lymph nodes, adjacent tissues. This clonotype has a count of ten or more. The antigen is unknown. With 3 bases removed from V and 4 bases from J, the gap between germline ends came to 13 bases. The CDR3 contains 14 residues. Per germline, CDR1 SGHKS and CDR2 YYEKEE (reference sequence). Axillary draining lymph nodes of breast cancer patients supplied the node samples. Overall study results and limits: Tumors had less TCR diversity than lymph nodes, more than nontumor tissue.

TCRdb re-called the multiplex PCR reads with MiXCR, one entry per CDR3 protein. Altogether 150,000 to 200,000 distinct CDR3 sequences are present, roughly a third being singletons, with the ten largest covering roughly 4.3%. The sequenced sample consisted of axillary lymph node tissue. The gene calls are TRBV5-5 and TRBJ2-5, with D possibly TRBD1 on 6 matching bases. This receptor was taken from a female donor with breast cancer. Some clones in this sample may be carry-over from other donors' samples. This CDR3 is CASSSPGGPETQYF. DNA for the CDR3: TGTGCCAGCAGCTCTCCTGGGGGCCCAGAGACCCAGTACTTC.